This is a list of T cell receptor beta chains from one sample in a study of blood T cell repertoires in COVID-19. Clones were sequenced by immunoSEQ multiplex PCR, and TCRdb holds only the in-frame ones, with some missing. The table shows roughly 250,000 clones, with 90% to 95% occurring only once. The sample consisted of PBMCs or T cells enriched from blood (not recorded which). These receptors all come from a woman aged 18-30 years who had recovered from COVID-19. CDR3s include the opening cysteine and the closing phenylalanine or tryptophan. D genes are given only for firm matches. Size is stated for part of the rows, as once, few or many counts, or as a class when the clone is expanded.

length | J | size | D | V | DNA | CDR3
12 | TRBJ2-3 | once | . | TRBV28 | TGTGCCAGTCGCGGAGGCACAGATACGCAGTATTTT | CASRGGTDTQYF
16 | TRBJ2-2 | . | . | TRBV7-2 | TGTGCCAGCAGCTTAGCGGGCAGCTCGAACACCGGGGAGCTGTTTTTT | CASSLAGSSNTGELFF
15 | TRBJ2-6 | . | TRBD1 | TRBV11-3 | TGTGCCAGCAGCTCCCAGGGGGCCGGGGCCAACGTCCTGACTTTC | CASSSQGAGANVLTF
13 | TRBJ2-1 | once | TRBD2 | TRBV7-8 | TGTGCCAGCAGCTTGGGACTAGCGTTCGAGCAGTTCTTC | CASSLGLAFEQFF
14 | TRBJ2-7 | . | TRBD1 | TRBV7-8 | TGTGCCAGCAGCCTCGGGACAGGGGTAGGCGAGCAGTACTTC | CASSLGTGVGEQYF
13 | TRBJ1-2 | . | . | TRBV5-1 | TGCGCCAGCAGCTTGGAACAGGGAAGGGGCTACACCTTC | CASSLEQGRGYTF
16 | TRBJ1-6 | . | . | TRBV5-1 | TGCGCCAGCAGCTTGGAAGCAAATATAATCGCTTCACCCCTCCACTTT | CASSLEANIIASPLHF
13 | TRBJ1-2 | . | . | TRBV5-1 | TGCGCCAGCAGCGCATCAACACGCCATGGCTACACCTTC | CASSASTRHGYTF
14 | TRBJ2-3 | . | . | TRBV7-3 | TGTGCCAGCACCTTGGGCAGGGACACAGATACGCAGTATTTT | CASTLGRDTDTQYF
14 | TRBJ1-2 | . | TRBD1 | TRBV9 | TGTGCCAGCAGCGCCCGGGACAGCAACTATGGCTACACCTTC | CASSARDSNYGYTF
14 | TRBJ2-7 | . | . | TRBV2 | TGTGCCAGCAGTGAAGGGCGGGGCTCCTACGAGCAGTACTTC | CASSEGRGSYEQYF
13 | TRBJ2-1 | . | TRBD2 | TRBV12-3/TRBV12-4 | TGTGCCAGCCTGCGGGGGGCCGGCAGTGAGCAGTTCTTC | CASLRGAGSEQFF
15 | TRBJ2-7 | . | . | TRBV5-6 | TGTGCCAGCAGTAGGCGGGGGCAGAGGTACGACGAGCAGTACTTC | CASSRRGQRYDEQYF
16 | TRBJ2-1 | . | TRBD2 | TRBV7-2 | TGTGCCAGCAGACCGGAAGCTACTAGCGGGGGCAGTGAGCAGTTCTTC | CASRPEATSGGSEQFF
14 | TRBJ2-7 | once | . | TRBV18 | TGTGCCAGCTCACCAGCCCCCGGAGACTACGAGCAGTACTTC | CASSPAPGDYEQYF
14 | TRBJ1-4 | . | TRBD1 | TRBV5-6 | TGTGCCAGCAGCTCCGGGACAGGTATCGAAAAACTGTTTTTT | CASSSGTGIEKLFF
15 | TRBJ2-1 | . | . | TRBV24-1 | TGTGCCACCAGTGATACCAGGGCAGTGTACAATGAGCAGTTCTTC | CATSDTRAVYNEQFF
16 | TRBJ1-2 | once | TRBD1 | TRBV5-6 | TGTGCCAGCAGGGGAGAACACAGGGGGTATAACTATGGCTACACCTTC | CASRGEHRGYNYGYTF
15 | TRBJ1-6 | . | . | TRBV6-5 | TGTGCCAGCAGTCTGTGGGCAGGGTATAATTCACCCCTCCACTTT | CASSLWAGYNSPLHF
12 | TRBJ1-2 | . | . | TRBV6-1 | TGTGCCAGCAGTGAAGTCGGGGGTGGCTACACCTTC | CASSEVGGGYTF
18 | TRBJ1-2 | . | TRBD1 | TRBV7-9 | TGTGCCAGCAGCATAGCCGGGACAGGGAAGTCCGCAGGCTATGGCTACACCTTC | CASSIAGTGKSAGYGYTF
17 | TRBJ1-6 | . | . | TRBV4-1 | TGCGCCAGCAGCCAAGCCCCGACACGGGGAGGGAATTCACCCCTCCACTTT | CASSQAPTRGGNSPLHF
12 | TRBJ2-3 | . | . | TRBV28 | TGTGCCAGCAGTTCCGGCACAGATACGCAGTATTTT | CASSSGTDTQYF
16 | TRBJ2-3 | . | TRBD2 | TRBV7-2 | TGTGCCAGCAGCCTGTTAGCGGGGGGGCTGACAGATACGCAGTATTTT | CASSLLAGGLTDTQYF
12 | TRBJ1-3 | . | . | TRBV6-5 | TGTGCCAGCAGGACAGGCGGAAACACCATATATTTT | CASRTGGNTIYF
12 | TRBJ1-2 | . | . | TRBV12-3/TRBV12-4 | TGTGCCAGCAGTTTTAACAGCTGGGGCTACACCTTC | CASSFNSWGYTF
16 | TRBJ1-6 | . | . | TRBV19 | TGTGCCAGTATTCTTTCAGGGAGGACTCGGAATTCACCCCTCCACTTT | CASILSGRTRNSPLHF
14 | TRBJ2-4 | . | . | TRBV10-3 | TGTGCCATCAGTGAGTCGGGGGGACAAAACATTCAGTACTTC | CAISESGGQNIQYF
20 | TRBJ1-2 | . | . | TRBV4-1 | TGCGCCAGCAGCCAAGGATTAGGCCTGAGGGCGAACTATACTAACTATGGCTACACCTTC | CASSQGLGLRANYTNYGYTF
14 | TRBJ1-1 | . | . | TRBV7-3 | TGTGCCAGCAGCTTAGATGCGGTGAACACTGAAGCTTTCTTT | CASSLDAVNTEAFF
15 | TRBJ1-4 | . | . | TRBV28 | TGTGCCAGCTGGGGACATCCTACAACTAATGAAAAACTGTTTTTT | CASWGHPTTNEKLFF